The entry below gives a single TCR beta chain sequence along with its context. Its target is unknown. The V gene lost 10 bases and the J gene lost 1 base, with 14 bases spanning the gap. The CDR3 runs to 14 residues. Germline assignment: CDR1 ENHRY and CDR2 SYGVKD. Primers for the PCR totalled 60 Vbeta and 13 Jbeta. The repertoire was sequenced with immunoSEQ multiplex PCR; TCRdb's copy has only in-frame clones and lacks some. This table has around 210,000 clones, around four fifths appearing once. This record comes from a study of cytomegalovirus exposure and HLA in healthy donors. Study observations and caveats: Roughly even sequencing depth across donors was the assumption behind the presence/absence analyses. A missense DCLRE1C variant was associated with V- and J-gene trimming of TCR beta chains in a later analysis, and an independent cohort replicated the association. For cytomegalovirus status, the classifier reportedly gave diagnoses with high specificity and sensitivity. Researchers catalogued about 150 TCR beta chains as cytomegalovirus-associated.

Sequencing used PBMCs. V and J are TRBV10-3 and TRBJ1-5; D gene uncertain. The sequence was obtained from a man in his forties or fifties in good health and CMV-seronegative. The CDR3 region is CATAQAASNQPQHF. CDR3 nucleotides: TGTGCCACCGCCCAGGCCGCCAGCAATCAGCCCCAGCATTTT.